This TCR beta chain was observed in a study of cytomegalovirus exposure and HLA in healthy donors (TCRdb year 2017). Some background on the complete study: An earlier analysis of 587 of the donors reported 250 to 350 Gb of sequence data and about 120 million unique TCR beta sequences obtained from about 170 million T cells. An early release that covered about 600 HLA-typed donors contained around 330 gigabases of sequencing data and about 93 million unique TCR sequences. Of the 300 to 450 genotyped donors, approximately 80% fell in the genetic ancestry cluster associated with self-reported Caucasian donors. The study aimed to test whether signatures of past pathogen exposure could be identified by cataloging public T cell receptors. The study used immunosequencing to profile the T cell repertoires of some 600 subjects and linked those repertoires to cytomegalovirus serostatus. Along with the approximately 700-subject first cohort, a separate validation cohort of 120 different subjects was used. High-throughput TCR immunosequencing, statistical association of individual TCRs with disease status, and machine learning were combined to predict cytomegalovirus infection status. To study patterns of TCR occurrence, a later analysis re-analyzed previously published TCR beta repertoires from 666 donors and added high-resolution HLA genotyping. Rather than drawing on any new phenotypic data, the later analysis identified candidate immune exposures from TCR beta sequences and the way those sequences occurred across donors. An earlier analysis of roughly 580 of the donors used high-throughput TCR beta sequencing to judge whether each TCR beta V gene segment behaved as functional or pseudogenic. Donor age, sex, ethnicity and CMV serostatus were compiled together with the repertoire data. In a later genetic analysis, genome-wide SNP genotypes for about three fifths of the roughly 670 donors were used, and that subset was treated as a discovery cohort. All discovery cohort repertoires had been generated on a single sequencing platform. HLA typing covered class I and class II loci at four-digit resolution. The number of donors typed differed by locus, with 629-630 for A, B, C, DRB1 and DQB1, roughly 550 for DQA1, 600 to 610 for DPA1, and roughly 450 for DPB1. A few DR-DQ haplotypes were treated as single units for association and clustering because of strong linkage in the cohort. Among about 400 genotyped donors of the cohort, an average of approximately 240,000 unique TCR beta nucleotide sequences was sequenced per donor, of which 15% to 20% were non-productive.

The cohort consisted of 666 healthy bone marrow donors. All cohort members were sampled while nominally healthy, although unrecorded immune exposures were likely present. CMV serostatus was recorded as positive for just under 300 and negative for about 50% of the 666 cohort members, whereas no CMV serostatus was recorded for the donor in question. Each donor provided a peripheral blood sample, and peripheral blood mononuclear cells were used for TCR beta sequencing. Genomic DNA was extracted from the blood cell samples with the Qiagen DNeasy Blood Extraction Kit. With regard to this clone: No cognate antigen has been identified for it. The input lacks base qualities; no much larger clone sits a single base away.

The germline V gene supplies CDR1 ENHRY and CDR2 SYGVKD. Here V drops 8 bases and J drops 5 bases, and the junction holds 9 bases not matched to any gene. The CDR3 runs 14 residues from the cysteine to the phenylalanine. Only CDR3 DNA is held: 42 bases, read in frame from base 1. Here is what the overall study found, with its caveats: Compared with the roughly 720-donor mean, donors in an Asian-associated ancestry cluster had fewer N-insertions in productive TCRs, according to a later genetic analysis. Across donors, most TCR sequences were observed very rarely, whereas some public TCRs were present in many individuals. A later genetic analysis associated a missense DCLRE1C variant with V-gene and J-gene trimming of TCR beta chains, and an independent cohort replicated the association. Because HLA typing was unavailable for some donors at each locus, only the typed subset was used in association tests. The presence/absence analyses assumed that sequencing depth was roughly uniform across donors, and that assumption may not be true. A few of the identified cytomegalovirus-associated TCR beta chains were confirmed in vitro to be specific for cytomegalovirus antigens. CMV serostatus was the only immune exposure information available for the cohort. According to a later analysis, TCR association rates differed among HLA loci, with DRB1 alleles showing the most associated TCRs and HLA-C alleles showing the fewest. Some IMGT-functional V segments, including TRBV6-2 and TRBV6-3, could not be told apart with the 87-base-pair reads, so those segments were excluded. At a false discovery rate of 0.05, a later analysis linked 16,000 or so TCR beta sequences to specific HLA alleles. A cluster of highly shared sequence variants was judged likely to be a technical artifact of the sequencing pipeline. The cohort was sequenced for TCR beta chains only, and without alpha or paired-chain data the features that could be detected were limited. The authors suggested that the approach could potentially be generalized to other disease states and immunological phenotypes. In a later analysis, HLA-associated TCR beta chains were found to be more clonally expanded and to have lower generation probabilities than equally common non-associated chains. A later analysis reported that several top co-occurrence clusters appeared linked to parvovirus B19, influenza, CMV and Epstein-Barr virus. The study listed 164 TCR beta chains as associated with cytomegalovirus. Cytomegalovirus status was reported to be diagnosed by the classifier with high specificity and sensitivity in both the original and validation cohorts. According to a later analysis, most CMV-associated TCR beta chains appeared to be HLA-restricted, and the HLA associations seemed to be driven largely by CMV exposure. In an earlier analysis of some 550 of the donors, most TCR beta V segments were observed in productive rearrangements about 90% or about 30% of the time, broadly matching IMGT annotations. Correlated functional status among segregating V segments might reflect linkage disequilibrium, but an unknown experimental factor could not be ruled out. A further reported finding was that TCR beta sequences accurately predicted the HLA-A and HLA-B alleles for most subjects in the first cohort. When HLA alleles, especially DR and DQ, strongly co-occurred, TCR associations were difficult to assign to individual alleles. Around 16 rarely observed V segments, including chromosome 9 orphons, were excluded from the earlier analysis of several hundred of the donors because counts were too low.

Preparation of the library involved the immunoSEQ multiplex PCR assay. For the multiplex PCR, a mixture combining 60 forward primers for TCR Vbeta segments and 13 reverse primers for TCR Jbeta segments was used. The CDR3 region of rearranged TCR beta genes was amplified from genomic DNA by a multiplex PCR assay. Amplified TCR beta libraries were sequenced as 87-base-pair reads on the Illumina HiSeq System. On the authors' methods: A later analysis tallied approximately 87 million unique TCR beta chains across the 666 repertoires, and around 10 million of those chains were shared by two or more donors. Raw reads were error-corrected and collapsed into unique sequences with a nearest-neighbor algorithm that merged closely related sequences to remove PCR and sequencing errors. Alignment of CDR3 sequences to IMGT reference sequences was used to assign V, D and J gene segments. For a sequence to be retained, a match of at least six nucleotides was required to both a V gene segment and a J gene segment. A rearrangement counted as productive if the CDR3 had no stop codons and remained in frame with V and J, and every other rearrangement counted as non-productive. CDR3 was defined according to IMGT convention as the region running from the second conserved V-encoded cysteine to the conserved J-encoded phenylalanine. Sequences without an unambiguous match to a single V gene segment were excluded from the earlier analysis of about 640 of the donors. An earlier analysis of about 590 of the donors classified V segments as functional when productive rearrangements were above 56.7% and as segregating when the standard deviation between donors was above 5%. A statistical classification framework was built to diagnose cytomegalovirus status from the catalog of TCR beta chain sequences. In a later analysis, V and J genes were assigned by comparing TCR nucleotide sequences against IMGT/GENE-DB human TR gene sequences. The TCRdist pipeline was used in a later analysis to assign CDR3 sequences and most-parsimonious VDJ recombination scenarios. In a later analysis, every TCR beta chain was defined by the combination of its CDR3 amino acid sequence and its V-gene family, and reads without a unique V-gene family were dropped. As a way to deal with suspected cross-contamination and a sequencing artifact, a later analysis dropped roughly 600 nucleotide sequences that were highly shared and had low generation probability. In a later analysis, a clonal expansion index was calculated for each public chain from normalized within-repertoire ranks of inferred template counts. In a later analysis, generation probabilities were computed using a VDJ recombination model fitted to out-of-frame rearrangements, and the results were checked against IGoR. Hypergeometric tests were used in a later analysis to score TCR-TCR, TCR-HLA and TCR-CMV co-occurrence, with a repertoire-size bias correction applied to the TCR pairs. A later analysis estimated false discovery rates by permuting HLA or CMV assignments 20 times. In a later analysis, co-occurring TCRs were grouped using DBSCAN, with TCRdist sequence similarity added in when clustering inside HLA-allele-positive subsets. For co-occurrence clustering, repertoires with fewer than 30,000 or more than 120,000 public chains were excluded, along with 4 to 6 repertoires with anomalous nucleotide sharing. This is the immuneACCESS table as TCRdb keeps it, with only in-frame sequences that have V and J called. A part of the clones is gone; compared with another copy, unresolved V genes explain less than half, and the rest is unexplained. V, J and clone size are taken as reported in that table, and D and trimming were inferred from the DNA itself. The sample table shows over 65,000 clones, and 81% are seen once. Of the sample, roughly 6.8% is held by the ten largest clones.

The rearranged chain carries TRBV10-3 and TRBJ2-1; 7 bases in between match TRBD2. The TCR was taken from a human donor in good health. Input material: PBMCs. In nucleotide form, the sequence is TGTGCCATCGGTACTGGCGGGGGTAACAATGAGCAGTTCTTC. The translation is CAIGTGGGNNEQFF.